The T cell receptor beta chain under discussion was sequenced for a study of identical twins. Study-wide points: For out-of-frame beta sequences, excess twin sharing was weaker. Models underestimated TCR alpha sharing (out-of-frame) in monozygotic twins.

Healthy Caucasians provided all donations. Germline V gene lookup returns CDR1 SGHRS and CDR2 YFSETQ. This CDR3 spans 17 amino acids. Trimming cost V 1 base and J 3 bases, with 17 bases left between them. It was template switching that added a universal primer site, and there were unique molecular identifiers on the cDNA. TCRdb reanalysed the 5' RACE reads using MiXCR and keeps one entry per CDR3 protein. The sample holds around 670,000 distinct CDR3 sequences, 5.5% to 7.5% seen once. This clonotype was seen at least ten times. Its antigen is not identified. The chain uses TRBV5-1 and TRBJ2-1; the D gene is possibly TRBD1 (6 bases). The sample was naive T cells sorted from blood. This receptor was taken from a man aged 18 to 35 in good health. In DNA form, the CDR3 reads TGCGCCAGCAGCTTGACCCGACAGGCTGGATACTACAATGAGCAGTTCTTC. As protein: CASSLTRQAGYYNEQFF.